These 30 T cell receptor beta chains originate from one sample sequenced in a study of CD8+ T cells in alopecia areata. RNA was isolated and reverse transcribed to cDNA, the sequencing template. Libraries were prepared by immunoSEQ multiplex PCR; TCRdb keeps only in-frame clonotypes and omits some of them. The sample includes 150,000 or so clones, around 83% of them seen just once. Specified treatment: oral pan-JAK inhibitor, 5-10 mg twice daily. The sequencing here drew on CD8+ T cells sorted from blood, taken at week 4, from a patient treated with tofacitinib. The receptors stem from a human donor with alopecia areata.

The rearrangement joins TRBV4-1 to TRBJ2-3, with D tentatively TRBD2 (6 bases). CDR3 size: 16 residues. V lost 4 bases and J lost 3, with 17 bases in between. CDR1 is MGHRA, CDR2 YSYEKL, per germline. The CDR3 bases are TGCGCCAGCAGCCCTAGAGCGCGGGACGGAACAGATACGCAGTATTTT. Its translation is CASSPRARDGTDTQYF.

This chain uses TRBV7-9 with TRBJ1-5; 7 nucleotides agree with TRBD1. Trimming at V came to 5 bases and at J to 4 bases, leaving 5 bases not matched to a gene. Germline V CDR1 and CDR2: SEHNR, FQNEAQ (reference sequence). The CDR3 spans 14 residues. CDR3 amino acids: CASSQGTENQPQHF. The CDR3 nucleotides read TGTGCCAGCAGCCAGGGGACAGAGAATCAGCCCCAGCATTTT.

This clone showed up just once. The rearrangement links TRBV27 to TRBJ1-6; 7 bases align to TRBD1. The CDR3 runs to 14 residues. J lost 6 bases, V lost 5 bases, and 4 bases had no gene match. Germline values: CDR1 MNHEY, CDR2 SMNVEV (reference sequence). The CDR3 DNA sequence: TGTGCCAGCAGTAGGGGACAGTCTAATTCACCCCTCCACTTT. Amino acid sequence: CASSRGQSNSPLHF.

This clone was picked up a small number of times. CDR3 residues: CASSLGQSYEQYF. The DNA of the CDR3 is TGTGCCAGCAGCTTAGGACAGTCCTACGAGCAGTACTTC. The V gene is TRBV13, the J gene TRBJ2-7; D is ambiguous. The germline CDR1 and CDR2 sequences are PRHDT and FYEKMQ (reference sequence). The CDR3 is made up of 13 amino acids. V was pared by 0 bases and J by 1 base, with 4 bases between.

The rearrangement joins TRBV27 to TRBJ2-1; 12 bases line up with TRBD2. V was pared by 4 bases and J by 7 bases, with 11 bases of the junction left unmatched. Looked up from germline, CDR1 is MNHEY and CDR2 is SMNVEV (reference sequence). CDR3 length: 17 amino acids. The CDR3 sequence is CASSSPGLAGRFNEQFF. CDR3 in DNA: TGTGCCAGCAGTTCCCCTGGACTAGCGGGAAGGTTTAATGAGCAGTTCTTC.

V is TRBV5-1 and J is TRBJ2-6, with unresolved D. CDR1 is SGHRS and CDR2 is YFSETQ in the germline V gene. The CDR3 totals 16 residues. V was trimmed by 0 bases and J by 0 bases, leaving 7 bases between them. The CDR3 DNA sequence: TGCGCCAGCAGCTTGGAGGACGTCTCTGGGGCCAACGTCCTGACTTTC. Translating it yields CASSLEDVSGANVLTF.

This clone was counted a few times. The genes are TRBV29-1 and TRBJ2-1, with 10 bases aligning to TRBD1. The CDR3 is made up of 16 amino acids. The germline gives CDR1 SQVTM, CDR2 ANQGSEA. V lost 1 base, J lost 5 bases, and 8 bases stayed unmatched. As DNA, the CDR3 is TGCAGCGTTGAAGGGTCTCAGGACAGGGGGGACAATGAGCAGTTCTTC. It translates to CSVEGSQDRGDNEQFF.

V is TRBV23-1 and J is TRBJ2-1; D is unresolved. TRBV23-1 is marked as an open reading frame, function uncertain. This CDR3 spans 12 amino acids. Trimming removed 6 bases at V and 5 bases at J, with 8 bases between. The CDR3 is CASRTSDNEQFF. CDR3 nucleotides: TGCGCCAGCAGGACGTCCGACAATGAGCAGTTCTTC.

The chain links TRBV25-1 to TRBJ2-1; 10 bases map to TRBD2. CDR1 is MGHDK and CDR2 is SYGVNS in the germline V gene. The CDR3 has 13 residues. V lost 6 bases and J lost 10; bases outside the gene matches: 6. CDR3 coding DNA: TGTGCCAGCAGCCCAGCGGGAGGGGGCGAGCAGTTCTTC. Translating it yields CASSPAGGGEQFF.

CDR3 nucleotides: TGCAGCGTTGAATTTATGGGCCCGGAGGAGACCCAGTACTTC. Protein product: CSVEFMGPEETQYF. The J gene is TRBJ2-5, the V gene TRBV29-1; D call uncertain. The germline V gene has CDR1 SQVTM and CDR2 ANQGSEA. The CDR3 spans 14 residues. V was clipped by 2 bases and J by 5 bases, with 15 bases between them.

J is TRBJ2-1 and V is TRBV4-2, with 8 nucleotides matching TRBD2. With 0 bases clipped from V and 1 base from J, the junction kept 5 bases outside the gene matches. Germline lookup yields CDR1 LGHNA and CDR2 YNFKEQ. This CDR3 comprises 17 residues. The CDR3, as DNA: TGTGCCAGCAGCCAAGATGGCGGCGGGGGGTCCTACAATGAGCAGTTCTTC. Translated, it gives CASSQDGGGGSYNEQFF.

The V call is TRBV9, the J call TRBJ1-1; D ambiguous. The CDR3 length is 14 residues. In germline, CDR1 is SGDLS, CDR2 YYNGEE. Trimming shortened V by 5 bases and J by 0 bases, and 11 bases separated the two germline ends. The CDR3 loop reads CASSPGSMNTEAFF. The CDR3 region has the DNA TGTGCCAGCAGTCCGGGATCTATGAACACTGAAGCTTTCTTT.

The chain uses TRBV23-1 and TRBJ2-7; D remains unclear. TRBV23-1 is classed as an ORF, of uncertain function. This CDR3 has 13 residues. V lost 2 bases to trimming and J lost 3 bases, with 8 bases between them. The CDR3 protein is CASSQPVDYEQYF. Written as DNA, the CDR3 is TGCGCCAGCAGTCAACCGGTGGACTACGAGCAGTACTTC.

Here the CDR3 DNA reads TGTGCCAGCAGTCACCCCCAGACCAAGTATAACACAGATACGCAGTATTTT. This encodes CASSHPQTKYNTDTQYF. V usage is TRBV27 and J usage is TRBJ2-3; the D is unclear. Germline V CDR1 and CDR2: MNHEY, SMNVEV (reference sequence). CDR3 length equals 17 residues. V dropped 5 bases and J dropped 2 bases, with 20 bases sitting between them.

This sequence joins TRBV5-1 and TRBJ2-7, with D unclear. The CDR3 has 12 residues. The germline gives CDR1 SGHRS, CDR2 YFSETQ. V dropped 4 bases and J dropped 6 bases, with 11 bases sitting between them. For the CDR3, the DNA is TGCGCCAGCAGCCCTGTGGATTCCGAGCAGTACTTC. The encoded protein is CASSPVDSEQYF.

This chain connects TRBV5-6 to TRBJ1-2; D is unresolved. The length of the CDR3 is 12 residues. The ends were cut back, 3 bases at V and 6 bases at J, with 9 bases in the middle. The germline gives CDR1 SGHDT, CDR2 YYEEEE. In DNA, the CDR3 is TGTGCCAGCAGCTCAGACACCCATGGCTACACCTTC. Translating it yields CASSSDTHGYTF.

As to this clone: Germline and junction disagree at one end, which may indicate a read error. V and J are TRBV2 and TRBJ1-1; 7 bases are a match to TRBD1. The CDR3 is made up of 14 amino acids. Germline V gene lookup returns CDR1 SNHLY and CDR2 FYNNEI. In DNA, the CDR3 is TGTGCCAGCAGCCACGGACAGGATCGGACTGGAGCTTTCTTT. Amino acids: CASSHGQDRTGAFF.

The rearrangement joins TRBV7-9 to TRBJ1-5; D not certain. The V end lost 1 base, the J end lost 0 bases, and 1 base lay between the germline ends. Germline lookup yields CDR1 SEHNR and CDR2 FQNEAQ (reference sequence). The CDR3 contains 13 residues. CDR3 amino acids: CASSLVSNQPQHF. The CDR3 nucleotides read TGTGCCAGCAGCTTAGTTAGCAATCAGCCCCAGCATTTT.

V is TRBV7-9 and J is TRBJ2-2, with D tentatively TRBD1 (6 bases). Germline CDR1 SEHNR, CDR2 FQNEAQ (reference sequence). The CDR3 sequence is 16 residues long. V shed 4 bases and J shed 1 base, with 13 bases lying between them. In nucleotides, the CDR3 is TGTGCCAGCAGCTCCACCAGGGGATTGAACACCGGGGAGCTGTTTTTT. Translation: CASSSTRGLNTGELFF.

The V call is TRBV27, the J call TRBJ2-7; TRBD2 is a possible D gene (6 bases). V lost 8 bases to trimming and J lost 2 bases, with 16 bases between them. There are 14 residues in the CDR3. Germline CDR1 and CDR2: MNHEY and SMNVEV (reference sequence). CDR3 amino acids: CASRDGGATYEQYF. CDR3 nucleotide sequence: TGTGCCAGCCGGGACGGGGGTGCGACCTACGAGCAGTACTTC.

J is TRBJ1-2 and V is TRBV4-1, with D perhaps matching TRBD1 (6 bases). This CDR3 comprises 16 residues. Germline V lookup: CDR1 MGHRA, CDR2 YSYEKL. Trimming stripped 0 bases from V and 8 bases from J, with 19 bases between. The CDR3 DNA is TGCGCCAGCAGCCAAGATCCGGGGGGCTCTTCGGGAGGCTACACCTTC. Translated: CASSQDPGGSSGGYTF.

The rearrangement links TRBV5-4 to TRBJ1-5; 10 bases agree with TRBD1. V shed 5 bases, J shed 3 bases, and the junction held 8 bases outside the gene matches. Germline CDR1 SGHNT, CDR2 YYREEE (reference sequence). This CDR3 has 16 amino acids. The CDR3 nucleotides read TGTGCCAGCAGTTTAGGGACAGGGGCCGTCAATCAGCCCCAGCATTTT. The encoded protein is CASSLGTGAVNQPQHF.

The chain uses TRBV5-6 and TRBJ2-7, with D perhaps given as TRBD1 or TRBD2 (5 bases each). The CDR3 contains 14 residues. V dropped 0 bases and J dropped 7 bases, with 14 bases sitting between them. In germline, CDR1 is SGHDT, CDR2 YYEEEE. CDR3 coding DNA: TGTGCCAGCAGCTTGGGGACAAGGACGGGAGAGCAGTACTTC. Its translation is CASSLGTRTGEQYF. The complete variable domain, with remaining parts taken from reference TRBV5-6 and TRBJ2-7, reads DAGVTQSPTHLIKTRGQQVTLRCSPKSGHDTVSWYQQALGQGPQFIFQYYEEEERQRGNFPDRFSGHQFPNYSSELNVNALLLGDSALYLCASSLGTRTGEQYFGPGTRLTVT.

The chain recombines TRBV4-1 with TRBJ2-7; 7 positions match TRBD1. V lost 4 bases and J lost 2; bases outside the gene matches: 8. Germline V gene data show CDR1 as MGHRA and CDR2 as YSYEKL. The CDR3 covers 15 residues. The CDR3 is CASSLTGTATYEQYF. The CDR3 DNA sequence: TGCGCCAGCAGCCTTACCGGGACAGCGACCTACGAGCAGTACTTC.

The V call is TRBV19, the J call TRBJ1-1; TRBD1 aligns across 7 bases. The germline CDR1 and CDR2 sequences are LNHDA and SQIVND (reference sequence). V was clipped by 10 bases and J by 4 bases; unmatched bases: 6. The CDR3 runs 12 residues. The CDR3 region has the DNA TGTGCCACCGGGACAGTGACCACTGAAGCTTTCTTT. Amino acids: CATGTVTTEAFF.

CDR3: CASMMTGSSNEQFF. The CDR3 nucleotides are TGTGCCAGCATGATGACAGGTTCGTCCAATGAGCAGTTCTTC. The chain uses TRBV27 and TRBJ2-1; tentative D call: TRBD1 (6 bases). Germline V CDR1 and CDR2: MNHEY, SMNVEV (reference sequence). The CDR3 spans 14 residues. The V gene lost 7 bases and the J gene lost 6 bases, with 16 bases spanning the gap.

The CDR3 protein is CASSQNTVTGELFF. DNA for the CDR3: TGCGCCAGCAGCCAAAACACAGTCACCGGGGAGCTGTTTTTT. V usage is TRBV4-1 and J usage is TRBJ2-2, with unresolved D. The V gene's germline CDR1 is MGHRA and CDR2 YSYEKL. V lost 2 bases and J lost 4, with 8 bases in between. CDR3 length: 14 residues.

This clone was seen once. In DNA, the CDR3 is TGTGCCTGGAGTCCGGGGACAAATCTCTATGGCTACACCTTC. Translation: CAWSPGTNLYGYTF. V usage is TRBV30 and J usage is TRBJ1-2, with a possible D match to TRBD1 (6 bases). This CDR3 is 14 amino acids long. The V end was cut by 2 bases, the J end by 4 bases, with 14 bases between. Germline V lookup: CDR1 GTSNPN, CDR2 SVGIG (reference sequence).

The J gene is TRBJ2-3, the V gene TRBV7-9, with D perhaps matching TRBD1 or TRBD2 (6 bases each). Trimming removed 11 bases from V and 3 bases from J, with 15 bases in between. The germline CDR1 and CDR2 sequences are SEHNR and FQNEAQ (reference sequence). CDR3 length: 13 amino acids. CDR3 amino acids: CAAKGGRTDTQYF. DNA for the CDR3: TGTGCCGCCAAGGGGGGCCGGACAGATACGCAGTATTTT.

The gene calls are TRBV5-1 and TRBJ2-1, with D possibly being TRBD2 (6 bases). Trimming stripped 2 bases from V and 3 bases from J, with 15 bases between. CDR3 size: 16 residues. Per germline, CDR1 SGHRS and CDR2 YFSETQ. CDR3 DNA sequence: TGCGCCAGCAGCTTCGACGGGAGAGAAGTCTACAATGAGCAGTTCTTC. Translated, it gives CASSFDGREVYNEQFF. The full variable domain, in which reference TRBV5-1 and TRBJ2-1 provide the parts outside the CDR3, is KAGVTQTPRYLIKTRGQQVTLSCSPISGHRSVSWYQQTPGQGLQFLFEYFSETQRNKGNFPGRFSGRQFSNSRSEMNVSTLELGDSALYLCASSFDGREVYNEQFFGPGTRLTVL.